This T cell receptor (beta chain) emerged from a study of PD-L1 blockade in urothelial cancer. The overall study: Patients with male sex and bladder-origin urothelial cancer accounted for about 85% of the roughly 30 enrolled. Between 0 and 3 chemotherapy regimens preceded treatment for each patient.

TCR analog templates of synthetic origin were spiked into each PCR. Assay used: immunoSEQ multiplex PCR; TCRdb lists only in-frame clones, some missing. The profile shows about 85,000 clones, more than 70% of them singletons. J gave up 3 bases and V 0 bases, and 18 bases lay outside the gene matches. CDR1 and CDR2 (germline): SGHVS, FQNEAQ. There are 21 residues in the CDR3. Time point specified: pretreatment peripheral blood. The study enrolled patients with locally advanced or metastatic urothelial carcinoma. J is TRBJ2-1 and V is TRBV7-8; 9 nucleotides match TRBD2. This sequence was found in a man aged 55 to 70 with urothelial cancer. The source was PBMCs, collected around atezolizumab (anti-PD-L1) treatment. The CDR3 DNA is TGTGCCAGCAGCTTAGCCCCTAACGTTCGAGCGGGAGGCTTCCGCTACAATGAGCAGTTCTTC. Translation gives CASSLAPNVRAGGFRYNEQFF.